These T cell receptor beta chains were read from a single sample in a study of cytomegalovirus exposure and HLA in healthy donors. Method: immunoSEQ multiplex PCR; TCRdb's copy keeps in-frame clones and lacks some. The table lists 85,000 to 120,000 clones, 60% to 80% of them singletons, with less than 3.5% in the top ten. Sequenced input: PBMCs. The receptors come from a female donor in good health and CMV-seronegative. Both conserved end residues are part of each CDR3. Fields, in order: CDR3 protein, CDR3 DNA, clone size, V gene, D gene, J gene. The D gene is left open where the match is weak. A row's size may be missing; if present it is once, few, many or a size class.

CDR3 protein: CASSLGLAGAGETQYF
CDR3 DNA: TGTGCCAGCAGCTTGGGACTAGCGGGAGCGGGAGAGACCCAGTACTTC
clone size: .
V gene: TRBV7-9
D gene: TRBD2
J gene: TRBJ2-5

CDR3 protein: CASSLVSGRQETQYF
CDR3 DNA: TGTGCCAGCAGCTTAGTTTCAGGGCGCCAAGAGACCCAGTACTTC
clone size: few
V gene: TRBV7-2
D gene: .
J gene: TRBJ2-5

CDR3 protein: CASSSRRGRPYEQYF
CDR3 DNA: TGTGCCAGCAGTTCACGTAGGGGTAGACCCTACGAGCAGTACTTC
clone size: .
V gene: TRBV5-5
D gene: .
J gene: TRBJ2-7

CDR3 protein: CASSYRTGSNEKLFF
CDR3 DNA: TGTGCCAGCAGCTATCGGACAGGGAGTAATGAAAAACTGTTTTTT
clone size: .
V gene: TRBV7-8
D gene: TRBD1
J gene: TRBJ1-4

CDR3 protein: CASSSTGSQQYF
CDR3 DNA: TGTGCCAGCAGTTCCACAGGGTCGCAGCAGTACTTC
clone size: few
V gene: TRBV28
D gene: .
J gene: TRBJ2-7

CDR3 protein: CASSSPYRGKGNTEAFF
CDR3 DNA: TGTGCCAGCAGCTCGCCTTACAGGGGCAAGGGGAACACTGAAGCTTTCTTT
clone size: .
V gene: TRBV7-9
D gene: TRBD1
J gene: TRBJ1-1

CDR3 protein: CAISSSSETQYF
CDR3 DNA: TGTGCCATCAGTTCTAGTTCAGAGACCCAGTACTTC
clone size: .
V gene: TRBV10-3
D gene: .
J gene: TRBJ2-5

CDR3 protein: CASSLTSGRTDTQYF
CDR3 DNA: TGTGCCAGCAGCTTGACTAGCGGGAGAACAGATACGCAGTATTTT
clone size: few
V gene: TRBV7-8
D gene: TRBD2
J gene: TRBJ2-3

CDR3 protein: CATSSTSSGRYNEQFF
CDR3 DNA: TGTGCCACCAGCAGTACATCTAGCGGGCGATACAATGAGCAGTTCTTC
clone size: .
V gene: TRBV15
D gene: TRBD2
J gene: TRBJ2-1

CDR3 protein: CASRLGLASDEQYF
CDR3 DNA: TGTGCCAGCAGGTTGGGACTAGCGTCCGACGAGCAGTACTTC
clone size: .
V gene: TRBV6-5
D gene: TRBD2
J gene: TRBJ2-7

CDR3 protein: CASSRDRVHEQFF
CDR3 DNA: TGTGCCAGCAGCCGTGACAGGGTCCATGAGCAGTTCTTC
clone size: .
V gene: TRBV5-4
D gene: TRBD1
J gene: TRBJ2-1

CDR3 protein: CASSPLPNNEQFF
CDR3 DNA: TGTGCCAGCTCACCACTCCCCAACAATGAGCAGTTCTTC
clone size: .
V gene: TRBV18
D gene: .
J gene: TRBJ2-1

CDR3 protein: CASSPTDRGSDTEAFF
CDR3 DNA: TGTGCCAGCAGCCCAACCGACAGGGGATCCGACACTGAAGCTTTCTTT
clone size: .
V gene: TRBV7-9
D gene: TRBD1
J gene: TRBJ1-1

CDR3 protein: CASSPGLRGYEQYF
CDR3 DNA: TGTGCCAGCAGCCCTGGTCTAAGGGGCTACGAGCAGTACTTC
clone size: .
V gene: TRBV27
D gene: .
J gene: TRBJ2-7

CDR3 protein: CASSLGTLSSYEQYF
CDR3 DNA: TGTGCCAGCAGCCTCGGGACTCTGAGCTCCTACGAGCAGTACTTC
clone size: .
V gene: TRBV5-4
D gene: .
J gene: TRBJ2-7

CDR3 protein: CASSLTASGTYEQYF
CDR3 DNA: TGTGCCAGCAGCTTAACCGCTAGCGGGACTTACGAGCAGTACTTC
clone size: .
V gene: TRBV7-3
D gene: TRBD2
J gene: TRBJ2-7

CDR3 protein: CAIARQGNNSPLHF
CDR3 DNA: TGTGCCATCGCTAGACAGGGGAATAATTCACCCCTCCACTTT
clone size: .
V gene: TRBV27
D gene: TRBD1
J gene: TRBJ1-6

CDR3 protein: CASSFRQGGGYTF
CDR3 DNA: TGCGCCAGCAGCTTCCGACAGGGCGGCGGCTACACCTTC
clone size: .
V gene: TRBV5-1
D gene: TRBD1
J gene: TRBJ1-2

CDR3 protein: CASSRGQPNTEAFF
CDR3 DNA: TGCGCCAGCAGCCGCGGACAGCCTAACACTGAAGCTTTCTTT
clone size: .
V gene: TRBV5-1
D gene: .
J gene: TRBJ1-1

CDR3 protein: CASSFDIGNTIYF
CDR3 DNA: TGTGCCAGCTCATTCGACATTGGGAACACCATATATTTT
clone size: .
V gene: TRBV28
D gene: .
J gene: TRBJ1-3

CDR3 protein: CASSIYGPAGVSEQYF
CDR3 DNA: TGTGCCAGTAGTATCTATGGTCCAGCGGGAGTAAGCGAGCAGTACTTC
clone size: .
V gene: TRBV19
D gene: TRBD2
J gene: TRBJ2-7

CDR3 protein: CASSSTFYEQYF
CDR3 DNA: TGTGCCAGCAGCTCCACATTCTACGAGCAGTACTTC
clone size: .
V gene: TRBV5-5
D gene: .
J gene: TRBJ2-7

CDR3 protein: CASSRQGQRGFNQPQHF
CDR3 DNA: TGTGCCAGCTCACGCCAGGGACAGAGGGGATTCAATCAGCCCCAGCATTTT
clone size: .
V gene: TRBV18
D gene: TRBD1
J gene: TRBJ1-5

CDR3 protein: CASSPEDRAYEQYF
CDR3 DNA: TGTGCCAGCAGCCCAGAGGATCGGGCCTACGAGCAGTACTTC
clone size: .
V gene: TRBV11-2
D gene: .
J gene: TRBJ2-7

CDR3 protein: CASSFDSPSTDTQYF
CDR3 DNA: TGCGCCAGCAGCTTTGACTCTCCTAGCACAGATACGCAGTATTTT
clone size: .
V gene: TRBV5-1
D gene: .
J gene: TRBJ2-3

CDR3 protein: CASSEFKGDTDTQYF
CDR3 DNA: TGTGCCAGCAGTGAGTTTAAGGGGGACACAGATACGCAGTATTTT
clone size: .
V gene: TRBV25-1
D gene: .
J gene: TRBJ2-3

CDR3 protein: CASSLVNLNYGYTF
CDR3 DNA: TGCGCCAGCAGCTTGGTAAATCTGAACTATGGCTACACCTTC
clone size: .
V gene: TRBV5-1
D gene: .
J gene: TRBJ1-2

CDR3 protein: CASSARNSGNTIYF
CDR3 DNA: TGTGCCAGCAGTGCTAGGAACTCTGGAAACACCATATATTTT
clone size: .
V gene: TRBV2
D gene: .
J gene: TRBJ1-3

CDR3 protein: CASSSQGDTQYF
CDR3 DNA: TGCGCCAGCAGCTCTCAGGGGGACACGCAGTATTTT
clone size: .
V gene: TRBV5-1
D gene: TRBD1
J gene: TRBJ2-3

CDR3 protein: CASTPRGNQPQHF
CDR3 DNA: TGTGCCAGCACCCCTCGAGGGAATCAGCCCCAGCATTTT
clone size: .
V gene: TRBV2
D gene: .
J gene: TRBJ1-5

CDR3 protein: CASSLGQGAGQPQHF
CDR3 DNA: TGTGCCAGCAGTTTAGGACAGGGGGCAGGTCAGCCCCAGCATTTT
clone size: once
V gene: TRBV28
D gene: TRBD1
J gene: TRBJ1-5

CDR3 protein: CASSIGQGFEKLFF
CDR3 DNA: TGTGCCAGTAGTATCGGCCAGGGGTTCGAAAAACTGTTTTTT
clone size: .
V gene: TRBV19
D gene: .
J gene: TRBJ1-4

CDR3 protein: CASSIHRGNTGELFF
CDR3 DNA: TGTGCCAGTAGTATCCACAGGGGGAACACCGGGGAGCTGTTTTTT
clone size: .
V gene: TRBV19
D gene: TRBD1
J gene: TRBJ2-2

CDR3 protein: CASSLYLGGRAGTDTQYF
CDR3 DNA: TGTGCCAGCAGCTTATATCTGGGCGGGAGGGCCGGTACAGATACGCAGTATTTT
clone size: once
V gene: TRBV7-9
D gene: TRBD2
J gene: TRBJ2-3

CDR3 protein: CASSLAGGQGWNIQYF
CDR3 DNA: TGCGCCAGCAGCTTGGCCGGGGGACAGGGGTGGAACATTCAGTACTTC
clone size: once
V gene: TRBV5-1
D gene: TRBD1
J gene: TRBJ2-4

CDR3 protein: CASSLGSSYNEQFF
CDR3 DNA: TGTGCCAGCAGCTTAGGGAGCTCCTACAATGAGCAGTTCTTC
clone size: .
V gene: TRBV11-2
D gene: .
J gene: TRBJ2-1

CDR3 protein: CASSLQASYEQYF
CDR3 DNA: TGTGCCAGCTCACTTCAGGCCTCTTACGAGCAGTACTTC
clone size: .
V gene: TRBV18
D gene: .
J gene: TRBJ2-7

CDR3 protein: CASSQPSRGLLGEAFF
CDR3 DNA: TGTGCCAGCAGCCAGCCCTCCAGGGGCCTCCTGGGAGAAGCTTTCTTT
clone size: .
V gene: TRBV7-2
D gene: .
J gene: TRBJ1-1

CDR3 protein: CASSPDREDTEAFF
CDR3 DNA: TGTGCCAGCTCCCCAGACAGGGAGGACACTGAAGCTTTCTTT
clone size: few
V gene: TRBV18
D gene: TRBD1
J gene: TRBJ1-1

CDR3 protein: CASSIPQRNYGYTF
CDR3 DNA: TGTGCCAGCAGCATACCTCAGAGGAACTATGGCTACACCTTC
clone size: .
V gene: TRBV7-9
D gene: .
J gene: TRBJ1-2

CDR3 protein: CASSWGAGGTTDTQYF
CDR3 DNA: TGCGCCAGCAGCTGGGGGGCGGGAGGGACCACAGATACGCAGTATTTT
clone size: .
V gene: TRBV5-1
D gene: TRBD2
J gene: TRBJ2-3

CDR3 protein: CASRPTGKYEQYF
CDR3 DNA: TGTGCCAGCAGACCGACAGGGAAGTACGAGCAGTACTTC
clone size: once
V gene: TRBV27
D gene: TRBD1
J gene: TRBJ2-7

CDR3 protein: CASSPLGGPRTPNNEQFF
CDR3 DNA: TGTGCCAGCTCACCATTAGGAGGACCTCGAACCCCAAACAATGAGCAGTTCTTC
clone size: .
V gene: TRBV18
D gene: .
J gene: TRBJ2-1

CDR3 protein: CASRRLAGGDGNEQFF
CDR3 DNA: TGTGCCAGCCGCCGACTAGCGGGGGGAGATGGCAATGAGCAGTTCTTC
clone size: .
V gene: TRBV7-2
D gene: TRBD2
J gene: TRBJ2-1

CDR3 protein: CASSSGLAGASEQFF
CDR3 DNA: TGTGCCAGCAGTTCGGGACTAGCGGGAGCAAGTGAGCAGTTCTTC
clone size: .
V gene: TRBV27
D gene: TRBD2
J gene: TRBJ2-1

CDR3 protein: CASSKALAGRSSYEQYF
CDR3 DNA: TGTGCCAGCAGCAAGGCCCTAGCGGGAAGGAGCTCCTACGAGCAGTACTTC
clone size: .
V gene: TRBV21-1
D gene: .
J gene: TRBJ2-7

CDR3 protein: CASSLKRGRLKETQYF
CDR3 DNA: TGTGCCAGCAGCTTGAAAAGGGGGCGTTTAAAAGAGACCCAGTACTTC
clone size: .
V gene: TRBV5-6
D gene: TRBD1
J gene: TRBJ2-5

CDR3 protein: CSIHRQGVETQYF
CDR3 DNA: TGCAGCATCCACAGACAGGGTGTGGAGACCCAGTACTTC
clone size: .
V gene: TRBV29-1
D gene: TRBD1
J gene: TRBJ2-5

CDR3 protein: CASSVTGGAGYEQYF
CDR3 DNA: TGTGCCAGCAGCGTTACAGGGGGCGCGGGGTACGAGCAGTACTTC
clone size: .
V gene: TRBV9
D gene: TRBD1
J gene: TRBJ2-7

CDR3 protein: CASSWDRGETQYF
CDR3 DNA: TGTGCCAGCAGTTGGGACAGGGGAGAGACCCAGTACTTC
clone size: .
V gene: TRBV6-5
D gene: TRBD1
J gene: TRBJ2-5